The entry that follows covers one T cell receptor beta chain sequence. Its antigen is unknown. The data belong to a study of T cell repertoires in cytomegalovirus infection. As for the study in general: CMV epitopes in the study were HLA-C-restricted (recently identified) and HLA-B-restricted (well studied).

This CDR3 is 13 amino acids long. V shed 7 bases and J shed 0 bases, with 9 bases lying between them. Germline V lookup: CDR1 MRHNA, CDR2 SNTAGT. From the reads, TCRdb called clonotypes with MiXCR, one entry per CDR3 protein. The sample yields about 330,000 distinct CDR3 sequences, roughly 36% seen once. The chain employs TRBV6-4 and TRBJ1-1; D call uncertain. This sequence was found in a human donor in good health (CMV status not recorded). Some clones in this sample may be carry-over from other donors' samples. Specimen: cultured PBMCs, collected from culture after CMV antigen stimulation. The chain's CDR3 is CASKAEMNTEAFF. In DNA form, the CDR3 reads TGTGCCAGCAAGGCAGAGATGAACACTGAAGCTTTCTTT.